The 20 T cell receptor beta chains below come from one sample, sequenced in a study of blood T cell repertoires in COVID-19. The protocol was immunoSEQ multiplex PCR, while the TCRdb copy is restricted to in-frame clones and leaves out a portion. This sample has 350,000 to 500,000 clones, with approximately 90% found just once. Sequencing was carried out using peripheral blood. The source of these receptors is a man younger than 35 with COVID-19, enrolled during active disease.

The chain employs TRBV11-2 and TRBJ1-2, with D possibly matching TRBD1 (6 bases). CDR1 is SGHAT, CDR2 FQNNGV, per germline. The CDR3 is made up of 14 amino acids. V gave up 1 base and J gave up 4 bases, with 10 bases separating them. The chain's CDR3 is CASSLVAGAYGYTF. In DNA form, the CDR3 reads TGTGCCAGCAGCTTAGTGGCAGGGGCCTATGGCTACACCTTC. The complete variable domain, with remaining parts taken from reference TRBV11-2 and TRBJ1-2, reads EAGVAQSPRYKIIEKRQSVAFWCNPISGHATLYWYQQILGQGPKLLIQFQNNGVVDDSQLPKDRFSAERLKGVDSTLKIQPAKLEDSAVYLCASSLVAGAYGYTFGSGTRLTVV.

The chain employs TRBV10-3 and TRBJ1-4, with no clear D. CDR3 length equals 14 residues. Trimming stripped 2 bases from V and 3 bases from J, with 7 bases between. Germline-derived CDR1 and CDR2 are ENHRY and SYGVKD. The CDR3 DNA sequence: TGTGCCATCAGTGAGGGGCCTTCTAATGAAAAACTGTTTTTT. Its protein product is CAISEGPSNEKLFF.

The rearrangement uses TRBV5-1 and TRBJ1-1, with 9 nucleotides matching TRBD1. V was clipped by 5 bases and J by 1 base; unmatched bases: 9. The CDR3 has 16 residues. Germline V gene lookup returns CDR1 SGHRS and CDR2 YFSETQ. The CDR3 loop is CASRHATGGKNTEAFF. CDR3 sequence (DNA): TGCGCCAGCAGACACGCCACAGGGGGCAAGAACACTGAAGCTTTCTTT.

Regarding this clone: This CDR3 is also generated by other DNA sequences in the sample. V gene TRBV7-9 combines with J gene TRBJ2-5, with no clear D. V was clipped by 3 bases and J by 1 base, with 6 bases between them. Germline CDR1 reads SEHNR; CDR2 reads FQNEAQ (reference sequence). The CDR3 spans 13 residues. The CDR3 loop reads CASSFRGQETQYF. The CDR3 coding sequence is TGTGCCAGCAGCTTTCGCGGCCAAGAGACCCAGTACTTC. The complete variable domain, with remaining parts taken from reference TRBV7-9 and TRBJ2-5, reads DTGVSQNPRHKITKRGQNVTFRCDPISEHNRLYWYRQTLGQGPEFLTYFQNEAQLEKSRLLSDRFSAERPKGSFSTLEIQRTEQGDSAMYLCASSFRGQETQYFGPGTRLLVL.

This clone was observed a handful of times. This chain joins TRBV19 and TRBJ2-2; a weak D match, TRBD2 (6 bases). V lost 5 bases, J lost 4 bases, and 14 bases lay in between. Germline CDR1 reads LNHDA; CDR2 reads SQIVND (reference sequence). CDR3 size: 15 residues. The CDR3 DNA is TGTGCCAGTAGTTCCCGGAGGGCCTCCACCGGGGAGCTGTTTTTT. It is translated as CASSSRRASTGELFF.

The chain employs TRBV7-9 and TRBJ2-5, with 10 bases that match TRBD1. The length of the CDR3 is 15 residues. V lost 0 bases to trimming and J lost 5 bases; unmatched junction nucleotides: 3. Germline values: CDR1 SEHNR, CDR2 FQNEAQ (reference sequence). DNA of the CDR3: TGTGCCAGCAGCTTAGCGTGGACAGGGGGGGAGACCCAGTACTTC. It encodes CASSLAWTGGETQYF.

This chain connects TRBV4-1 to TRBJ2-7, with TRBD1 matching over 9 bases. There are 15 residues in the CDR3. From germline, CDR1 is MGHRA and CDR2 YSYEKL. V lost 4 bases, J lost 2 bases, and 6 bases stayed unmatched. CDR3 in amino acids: CASSRNRGLTYEQYF. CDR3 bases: TGCGCCAGCAGCCGGAACAGGGGGCTCACCTACGAGCAGTACTTC.

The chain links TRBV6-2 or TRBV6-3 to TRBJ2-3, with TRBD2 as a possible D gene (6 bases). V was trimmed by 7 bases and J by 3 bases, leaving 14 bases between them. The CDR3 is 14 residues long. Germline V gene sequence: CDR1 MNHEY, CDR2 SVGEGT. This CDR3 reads CASNPDGGTDTQYF. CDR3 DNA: TGTGCCAGCAACCCTGACGGAGGGACAGATACGCAGTATTTT.

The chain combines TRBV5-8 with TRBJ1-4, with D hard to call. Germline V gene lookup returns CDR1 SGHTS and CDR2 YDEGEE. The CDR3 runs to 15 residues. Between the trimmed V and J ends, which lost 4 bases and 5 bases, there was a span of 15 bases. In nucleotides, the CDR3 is TGTGCCAGCAGCCCCCCCCGGACTGGAAATGAAAAACTGTTTTTT. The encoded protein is CASSPPRTGNEKLFF. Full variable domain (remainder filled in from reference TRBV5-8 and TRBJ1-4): EAGVTQSPTHLIKTRGQQATLRCSPISGHTSVYWYQQALGLGLQFLLWYDEGEERNRGNFPPRFSGRQFPNYSSELNVNALELEDSALYLCASSPPRTGNEKLFFGSGTQLSVL.

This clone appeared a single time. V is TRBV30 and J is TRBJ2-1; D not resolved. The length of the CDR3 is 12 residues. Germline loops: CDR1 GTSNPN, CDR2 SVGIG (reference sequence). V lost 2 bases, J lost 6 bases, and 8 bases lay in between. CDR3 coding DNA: TGTGCCTGGAGTCCCGTGGCCAATGAGCAGTTCTTC. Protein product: CAWSPVANEQFF.

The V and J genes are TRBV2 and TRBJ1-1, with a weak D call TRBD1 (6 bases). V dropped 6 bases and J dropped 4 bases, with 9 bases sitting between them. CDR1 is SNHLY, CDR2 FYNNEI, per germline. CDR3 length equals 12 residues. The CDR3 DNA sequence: TGTGCCAGCAGCCGCAGGGGCACTGAAGCTTTCTTT. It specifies CASSRRGTEAFF.

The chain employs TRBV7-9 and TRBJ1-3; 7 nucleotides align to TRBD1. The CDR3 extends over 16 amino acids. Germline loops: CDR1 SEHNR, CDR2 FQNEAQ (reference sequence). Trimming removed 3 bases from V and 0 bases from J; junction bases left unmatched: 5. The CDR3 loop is CASSLGQPNSGNTIYF. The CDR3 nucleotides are TGTGCCAGCAGCTTGGGACAGCCAAACTCTGGAAACACCATATATTTT.

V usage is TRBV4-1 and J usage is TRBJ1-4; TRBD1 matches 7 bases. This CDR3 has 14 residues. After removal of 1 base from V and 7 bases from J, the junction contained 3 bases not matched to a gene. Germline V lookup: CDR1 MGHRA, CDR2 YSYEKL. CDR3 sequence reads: CASSQVRGAEKLFF. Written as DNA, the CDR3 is TGCGCCAGCAGCCAAGTCAGGGGGGCTGAAAAACTGTTTTTT.

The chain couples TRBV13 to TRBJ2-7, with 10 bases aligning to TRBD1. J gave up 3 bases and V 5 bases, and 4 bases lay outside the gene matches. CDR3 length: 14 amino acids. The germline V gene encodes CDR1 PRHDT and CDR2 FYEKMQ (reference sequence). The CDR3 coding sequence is TGTGCCAGCAGCCCGAGGACAGGGGGCTACGAGCAGTACTTC. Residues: CASSPRTGGYEQYF.

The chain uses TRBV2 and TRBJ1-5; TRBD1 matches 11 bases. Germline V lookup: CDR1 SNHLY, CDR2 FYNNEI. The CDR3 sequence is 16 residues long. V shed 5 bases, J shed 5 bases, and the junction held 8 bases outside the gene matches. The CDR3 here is CASSPARTGGDQPQHF. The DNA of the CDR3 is TGTGCCAGCAGTCCAGCCCGGACAGGGGGCGATCAGCCCCAGCATTTT.

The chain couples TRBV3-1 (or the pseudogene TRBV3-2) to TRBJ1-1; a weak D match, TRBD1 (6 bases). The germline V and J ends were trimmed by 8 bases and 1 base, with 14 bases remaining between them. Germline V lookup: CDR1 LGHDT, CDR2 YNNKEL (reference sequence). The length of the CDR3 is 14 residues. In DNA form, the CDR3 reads TGTGCCAGCCGTGGGGGGGGGCGGAACACTGAAGCTTTCTTT. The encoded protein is CASRGGGRNTEAFF.

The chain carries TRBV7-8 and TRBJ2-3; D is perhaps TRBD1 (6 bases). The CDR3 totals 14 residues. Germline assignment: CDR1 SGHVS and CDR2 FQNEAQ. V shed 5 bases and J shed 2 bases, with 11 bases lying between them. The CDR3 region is CASSQDRHTDTQYF. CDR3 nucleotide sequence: TGTGCCAGCAGCCAGGACAGACACACAGATACGCAGTATTTT.

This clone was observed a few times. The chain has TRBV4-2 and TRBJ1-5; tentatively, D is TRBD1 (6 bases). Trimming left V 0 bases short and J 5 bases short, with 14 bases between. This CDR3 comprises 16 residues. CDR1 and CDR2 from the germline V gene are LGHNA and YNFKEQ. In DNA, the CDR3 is TGTGCCAGCAGCCAAGATCGCGACAGGTCGGATCAGCCCCAGCATTTT. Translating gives CASSQDRDRSDQPQHF.

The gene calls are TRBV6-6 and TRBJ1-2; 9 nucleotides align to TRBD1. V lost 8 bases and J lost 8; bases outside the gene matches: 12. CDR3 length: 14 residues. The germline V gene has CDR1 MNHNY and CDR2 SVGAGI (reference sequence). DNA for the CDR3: TGTGCCAGCGCCGAAACGGGACAGGGACGGGGCTACACCTTC. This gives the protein CASAETGQGRGYTF.

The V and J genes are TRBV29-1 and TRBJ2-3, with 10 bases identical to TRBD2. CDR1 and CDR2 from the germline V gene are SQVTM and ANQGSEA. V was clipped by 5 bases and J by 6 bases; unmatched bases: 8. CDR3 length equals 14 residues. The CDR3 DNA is TGCAGCGTTTTAGTCCTAGCGGGGGTTGATACGCAGTATTTT. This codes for CSVLVLAGVDTQYF.